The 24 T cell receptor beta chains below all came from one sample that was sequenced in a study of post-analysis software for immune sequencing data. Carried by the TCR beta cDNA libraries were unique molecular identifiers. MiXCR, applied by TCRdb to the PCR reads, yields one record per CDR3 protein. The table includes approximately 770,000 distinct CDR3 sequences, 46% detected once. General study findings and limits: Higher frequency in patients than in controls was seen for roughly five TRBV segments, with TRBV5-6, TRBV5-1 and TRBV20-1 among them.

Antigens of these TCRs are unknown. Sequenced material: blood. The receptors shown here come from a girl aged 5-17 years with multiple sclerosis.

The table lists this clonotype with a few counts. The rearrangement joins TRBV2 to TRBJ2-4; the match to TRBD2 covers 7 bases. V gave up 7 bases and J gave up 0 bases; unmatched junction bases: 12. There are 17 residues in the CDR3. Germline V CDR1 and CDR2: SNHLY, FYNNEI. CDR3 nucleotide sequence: TGTGCCAGCAAGTCCCCGCTAGCGGCTAAAGCCAAAAACATTCAGTACTTC. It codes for CASKSPLAAKAKNIQYF.

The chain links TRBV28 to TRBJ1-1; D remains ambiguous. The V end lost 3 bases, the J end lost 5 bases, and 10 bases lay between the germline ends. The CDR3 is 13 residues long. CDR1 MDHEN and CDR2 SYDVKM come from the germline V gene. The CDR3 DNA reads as TGTGCCAGCAGTTTCGACGGACCAACTGAAGCTTTCTTT. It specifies CASSFDGPTEAFF.

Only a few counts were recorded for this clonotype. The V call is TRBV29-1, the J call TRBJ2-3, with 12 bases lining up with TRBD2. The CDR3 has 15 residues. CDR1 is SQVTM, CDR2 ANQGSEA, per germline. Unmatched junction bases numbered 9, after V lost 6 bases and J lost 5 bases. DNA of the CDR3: TGCAGCGTCCGTCGACTAGCGGGAGACTTAGATACGCAGTATTTT. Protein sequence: CSVRRLAGDLDTQYF.

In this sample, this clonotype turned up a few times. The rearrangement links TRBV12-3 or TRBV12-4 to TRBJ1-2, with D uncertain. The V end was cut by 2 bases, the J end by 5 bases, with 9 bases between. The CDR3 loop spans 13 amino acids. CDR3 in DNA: TGTGCCAGCAGTTTAAGTGTGGGGTATGGCTACACCTTC. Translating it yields CASSLSVGYGYTF.

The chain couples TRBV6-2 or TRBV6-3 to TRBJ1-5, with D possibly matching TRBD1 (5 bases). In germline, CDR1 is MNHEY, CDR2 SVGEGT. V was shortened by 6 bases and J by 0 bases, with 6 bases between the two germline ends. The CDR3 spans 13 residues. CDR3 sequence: CASRGDSNQPQHF. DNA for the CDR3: TGTGCCAGCAGGGGGGATAGCAATCAGCCCCAGCATTTT.

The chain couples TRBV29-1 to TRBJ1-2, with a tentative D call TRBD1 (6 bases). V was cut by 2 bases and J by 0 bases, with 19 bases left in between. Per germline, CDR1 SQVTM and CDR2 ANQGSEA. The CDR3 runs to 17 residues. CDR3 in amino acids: CSVETRKGGPANYGYTF. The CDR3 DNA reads TGCAGCGTTGAAACGAGAAAGGGGGGCCCTGCTAACTATGGCTACACCTTC.

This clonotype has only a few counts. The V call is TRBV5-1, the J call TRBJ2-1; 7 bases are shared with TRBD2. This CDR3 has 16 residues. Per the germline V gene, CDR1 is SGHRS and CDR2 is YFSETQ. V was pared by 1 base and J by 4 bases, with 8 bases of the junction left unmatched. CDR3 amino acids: CASSLSRGSKYNEQFF. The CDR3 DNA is TGCGCCAGCAGCTTGTCTCGCGGGAGTAAGTACAATGAGCAGTTCTTC. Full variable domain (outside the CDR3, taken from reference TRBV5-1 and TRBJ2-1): KAGVTQTPRYLIKTRGQQVTLSCSPISGHRSVSWYQQTPGQGLQFLFEYFSETQRNKGNFPGRFSGRQFSNSRSEMNVSTLELGDSALYLCASSLSRGSKYNEQFFGPGTRLTVL.

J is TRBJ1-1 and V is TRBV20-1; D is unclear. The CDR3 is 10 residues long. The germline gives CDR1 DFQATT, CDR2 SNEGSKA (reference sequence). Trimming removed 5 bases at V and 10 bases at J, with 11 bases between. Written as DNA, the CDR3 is TGCAGTGCTCCGGCGGTGGGAGCTTTCTTT. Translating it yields CSAPAVGAFF.

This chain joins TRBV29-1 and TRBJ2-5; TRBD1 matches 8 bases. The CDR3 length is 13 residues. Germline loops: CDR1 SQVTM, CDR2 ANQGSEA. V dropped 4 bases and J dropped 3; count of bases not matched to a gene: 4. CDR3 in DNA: TGCAGCGTTGGGGAACAGGGGGAAGAGACCCAGTACTTC. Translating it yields CSVGEQGEETQYF.

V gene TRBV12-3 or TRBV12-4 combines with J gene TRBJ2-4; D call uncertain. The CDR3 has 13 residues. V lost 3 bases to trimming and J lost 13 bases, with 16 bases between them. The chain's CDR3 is CASSFILPDQQYF. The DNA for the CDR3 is TGTGCCAGCAGTTTCATCCTCCCCGACCAGCAGTACTTC.

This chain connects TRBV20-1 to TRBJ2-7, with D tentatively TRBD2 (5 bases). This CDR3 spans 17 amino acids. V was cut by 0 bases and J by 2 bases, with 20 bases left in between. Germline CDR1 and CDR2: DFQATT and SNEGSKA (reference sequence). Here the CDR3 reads CSARDRASYTLTYEQYF. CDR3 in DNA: TGCAGTGCTAGAGATCGCGCTAGCTATACCCTCACCTACGAGCAGTACTTC.

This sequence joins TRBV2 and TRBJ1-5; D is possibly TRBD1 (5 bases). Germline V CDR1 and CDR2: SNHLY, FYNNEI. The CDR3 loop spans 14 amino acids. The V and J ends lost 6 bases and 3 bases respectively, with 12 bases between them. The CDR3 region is CASRGRTNNQPQHF. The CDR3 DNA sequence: TGTGCCAGCAGGGGACGGACCAACAATCAGCCCCAGCATTTT.

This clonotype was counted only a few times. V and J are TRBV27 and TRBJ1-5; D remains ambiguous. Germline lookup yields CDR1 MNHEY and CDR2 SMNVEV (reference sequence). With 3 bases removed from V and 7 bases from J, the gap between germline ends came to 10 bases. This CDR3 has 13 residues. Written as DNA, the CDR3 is TGTGCCAGCAGTTTTGAAGGCGGCCAGCCCCAGCATTTT. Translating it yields CASSFEGGQPQHF.

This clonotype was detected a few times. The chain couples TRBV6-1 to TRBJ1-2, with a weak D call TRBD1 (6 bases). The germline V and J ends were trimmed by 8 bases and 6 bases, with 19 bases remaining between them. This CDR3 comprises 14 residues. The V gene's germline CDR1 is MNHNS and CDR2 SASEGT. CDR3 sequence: CASEGEPPLNGYTF. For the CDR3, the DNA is TGTGCCAGCGAGGGGGAACCACCCCTAAATGGCTACACCTTC.

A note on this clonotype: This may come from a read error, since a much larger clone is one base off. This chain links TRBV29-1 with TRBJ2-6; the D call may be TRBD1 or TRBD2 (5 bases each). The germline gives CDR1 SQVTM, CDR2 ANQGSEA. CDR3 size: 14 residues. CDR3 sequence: CSVEDRGDSNVRTF. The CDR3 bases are TGCAGCGTTGAAGATCGGGGCGACTCCAACGTCCGGACTTTC. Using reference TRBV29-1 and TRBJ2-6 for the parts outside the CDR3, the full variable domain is SAVISQKPSRDICQRGTSLTIQCQVDSQVTMMFWYRQQPGQSLTLIATANQGSEATYESGFVIDKFPISRPNLTFSTLTVSNMSPEDSSIYLCSVEDRGDSNVRTFGAGSRLTVL.

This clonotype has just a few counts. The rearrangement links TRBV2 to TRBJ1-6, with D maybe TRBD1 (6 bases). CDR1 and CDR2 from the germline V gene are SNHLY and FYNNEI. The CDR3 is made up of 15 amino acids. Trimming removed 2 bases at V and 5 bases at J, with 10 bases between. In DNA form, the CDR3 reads TGTGCCAGCAGTGAATCTCGGACAGATAATTCACCCCTCCACTTT. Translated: CASSESRTDNSPLHF.

Here the CDR3 reads CASRRTSGFQETQYF. The DNA for the CDR3 is TGTGCCAGCAGGCGGACTAGCGGTTTCCAAGAGACCCAGTACTTC. The rearrangement joins TRBV7-8 to TRBJ2-5; 10 bases line up with TRBD2. The CDR3 sequence is 15 residues long. The V segment lost 6 bases and the J segment 1 base; nucleotides outside the gene matches: 5. Per the germline V gene, CDR1 is SGHVS and CDR2 is FQNEAQ.

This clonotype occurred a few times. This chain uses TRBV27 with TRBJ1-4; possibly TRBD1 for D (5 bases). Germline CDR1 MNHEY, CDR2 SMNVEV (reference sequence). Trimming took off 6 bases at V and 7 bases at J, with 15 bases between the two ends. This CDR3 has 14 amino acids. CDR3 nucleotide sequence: TGTGCCAGCAGCCGGGGCAGCGGTACTGAAAAACTGTTTTTT. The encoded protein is CASSRGSGTEKLFF.

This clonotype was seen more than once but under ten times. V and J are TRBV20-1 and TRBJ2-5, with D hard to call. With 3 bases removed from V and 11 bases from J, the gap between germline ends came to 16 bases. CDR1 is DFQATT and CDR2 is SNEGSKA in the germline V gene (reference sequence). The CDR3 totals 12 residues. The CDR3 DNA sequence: TGCAGTGCTAGGGTTAAAGGAGTAGAGCAGTACTTC. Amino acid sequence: CSARVKGVEQYF.

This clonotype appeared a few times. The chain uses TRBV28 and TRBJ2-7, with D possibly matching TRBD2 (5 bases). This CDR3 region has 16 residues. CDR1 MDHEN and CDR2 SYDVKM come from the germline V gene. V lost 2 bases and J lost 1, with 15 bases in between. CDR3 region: CASSLKLGRPSYEQYF. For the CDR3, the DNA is TGTGCCAGCAGTTTAAAATTAGGGAGACCATCCTACGAGCAGTACTTC.

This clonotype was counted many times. In DNA form, the CDR3 reads TGCGCCAGCAGCTTGGGATCAGGGTCCGGGGCCAACGTCCTGACTTTC. Translated, it gives CASSLGSGSGANVLTF. The chain combines TRBV5-1 with TRBJ2-6; possibly TRBD1 for D (5 bases). V was cut by 0 bases and J by 4 bases, with 11 bases left in between. The CDR3 spans 16 residues. Germline V gene data show CDR1 as SGHRS and CDR2 as YFSETQ. Together with reference TRBV5-1 and TRBJ2-6, the CDR3 gives the full variable domain: KAGVTQTPRYLIKTRGQQVTLSCSPISGHRSVSWYQQTPGQGLQFLFEYFSETQRNKGNFPGRFSGRQFSNSRSEMNVSTLELGDSALYLCASSLGSGSGANVLTFGAGSRLTVL.

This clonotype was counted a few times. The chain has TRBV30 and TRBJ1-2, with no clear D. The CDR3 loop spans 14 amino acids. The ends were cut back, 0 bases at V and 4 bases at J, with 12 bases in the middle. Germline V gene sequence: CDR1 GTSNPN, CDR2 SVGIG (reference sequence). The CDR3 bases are TGTGCCTGGAGTGTACGTGGGCAGCCCTATGGCTACACCTTC. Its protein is CAWSVRGQPYGYTF.

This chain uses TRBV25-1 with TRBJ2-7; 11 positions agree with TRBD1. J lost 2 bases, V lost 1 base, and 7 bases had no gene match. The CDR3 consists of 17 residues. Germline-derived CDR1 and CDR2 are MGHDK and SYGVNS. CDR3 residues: CASSEWGQGGRTYEQYF. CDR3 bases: TGTGCCAGCAGTGAATGGGGACAGGGGGGCAGGACCTACGAGCAGTACTTC.

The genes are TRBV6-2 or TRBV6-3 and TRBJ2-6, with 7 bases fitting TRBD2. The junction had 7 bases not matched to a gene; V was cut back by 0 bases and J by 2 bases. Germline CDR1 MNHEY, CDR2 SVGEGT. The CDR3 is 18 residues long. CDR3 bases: TGTGCCAGCAGTTACTCGAGTGGGGAGGGAACTGGGGCCAACGTCCTGACTTTC. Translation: CASSYSSGEGTGANVLTF.